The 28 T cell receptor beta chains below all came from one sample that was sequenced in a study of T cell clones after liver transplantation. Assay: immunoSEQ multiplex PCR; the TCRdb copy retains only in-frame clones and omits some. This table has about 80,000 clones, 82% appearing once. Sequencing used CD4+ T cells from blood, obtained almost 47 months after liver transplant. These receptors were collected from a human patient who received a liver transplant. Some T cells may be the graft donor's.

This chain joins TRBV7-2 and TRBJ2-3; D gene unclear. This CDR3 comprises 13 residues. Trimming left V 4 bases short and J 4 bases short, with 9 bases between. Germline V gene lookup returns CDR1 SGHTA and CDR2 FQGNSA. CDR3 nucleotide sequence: TGTGCCAGCAGCTCCCTCGGCCCAGATACGCAGTATTTT. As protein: CASSSLGPDTQYF.

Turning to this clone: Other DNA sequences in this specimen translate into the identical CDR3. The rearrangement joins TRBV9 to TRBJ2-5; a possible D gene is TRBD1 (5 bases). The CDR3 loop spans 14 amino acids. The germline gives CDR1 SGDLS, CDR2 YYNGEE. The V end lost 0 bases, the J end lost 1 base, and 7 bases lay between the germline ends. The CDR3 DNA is TGTGCCAGCAGCGTAGACAGGACCCAAGAGACCCAGTACTTC. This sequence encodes CASSVDRTQETQYF.

The CDR3 region has the DNA TGTGCCAGCAGTGTCAACGTGAACACTGAAGCTTTCTTT. Protein product: CASSVNVNTEAFF. The chain couples TRBV2 to TRBJ1-1; no reliable D call. V lost 4 bases and J 0 bases, leaving 6 bases between the germline ends. Germline V gene sequence: CDR1 SNHLY, CDR2 FYNNEI. The CDR3 length is 13 residues.

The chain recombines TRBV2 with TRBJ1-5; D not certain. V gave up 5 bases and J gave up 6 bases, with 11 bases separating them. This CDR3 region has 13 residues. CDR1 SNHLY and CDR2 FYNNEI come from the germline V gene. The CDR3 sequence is CASSLGFRQPQHF. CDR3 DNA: TGTGCCAGCAGTCTGGGGTTCCGTCAGCCCCAGCATTTT.

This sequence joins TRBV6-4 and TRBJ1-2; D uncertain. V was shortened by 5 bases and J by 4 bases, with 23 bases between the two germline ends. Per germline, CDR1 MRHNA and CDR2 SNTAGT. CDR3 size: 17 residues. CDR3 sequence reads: CASSFNATHGKTYGYTF. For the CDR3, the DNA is TGTGCCAGCAGTTTCAACGCCACACACGGAAAGACCTATGGCTACACCTTC.

CDR3: CSGRTGMNTEAFF. CDR3 DNA: TGCAGCGGAAGGACGGGAATGAACACTGAAGCTTTCTTT. The chain carries TRBV29-1 and TRBJ1-1; no clear D gene. Trimming took 7 bases from V and 0 from J, leaving 12 bases between them. Per the germline V gene, CDR1 is SQVTM and CDR2 is ANQGSEA. The CDR3 consists of 13 residues.

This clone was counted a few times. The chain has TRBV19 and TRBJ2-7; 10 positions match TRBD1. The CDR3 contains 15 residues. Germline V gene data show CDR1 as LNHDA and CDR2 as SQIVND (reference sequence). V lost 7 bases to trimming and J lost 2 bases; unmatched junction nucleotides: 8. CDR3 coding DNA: TGTGCCAGTACCTCGACCGGGACAGGGGCCTACGAGCAGTACTTC. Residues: CASTSTGTGAYEQYF.

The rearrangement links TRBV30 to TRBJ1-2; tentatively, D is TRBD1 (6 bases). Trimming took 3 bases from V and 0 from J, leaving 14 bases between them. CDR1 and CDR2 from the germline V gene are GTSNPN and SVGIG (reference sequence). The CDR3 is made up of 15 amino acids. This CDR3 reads CAWSLGQHANYGYTF. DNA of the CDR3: TGTGCCTGGAGCCTTGGACAGCATGCTAACTATGGCTACACCTTC.

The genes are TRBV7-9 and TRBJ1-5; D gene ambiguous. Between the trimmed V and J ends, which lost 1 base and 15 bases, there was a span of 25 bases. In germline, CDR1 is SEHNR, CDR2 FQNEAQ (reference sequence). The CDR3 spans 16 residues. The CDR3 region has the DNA TGTGCCAGCAGCTTAGAGGACCCTTGGAGCAATCAGCCCGGGCATTTT. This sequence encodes CASSLEDPWSNQPGHF.

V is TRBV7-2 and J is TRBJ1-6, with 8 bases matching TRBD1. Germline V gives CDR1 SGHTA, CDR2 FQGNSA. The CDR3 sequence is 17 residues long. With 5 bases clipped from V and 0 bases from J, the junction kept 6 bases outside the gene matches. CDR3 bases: TGTGCCAGCAGCCCCCGACAGGGGAGCTCCTATAATTCACCCCTCCACTTT. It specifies CASSPRQGSSYNSPLHF.

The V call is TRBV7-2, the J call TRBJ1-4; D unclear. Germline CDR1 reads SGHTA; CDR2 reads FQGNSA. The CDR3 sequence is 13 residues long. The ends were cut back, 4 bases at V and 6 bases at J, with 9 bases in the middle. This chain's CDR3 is CASSSYTDEKLFF. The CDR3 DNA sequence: TGTGCCAGCAGCTCCTACACTGATGAAAAACTGTTTTTT.

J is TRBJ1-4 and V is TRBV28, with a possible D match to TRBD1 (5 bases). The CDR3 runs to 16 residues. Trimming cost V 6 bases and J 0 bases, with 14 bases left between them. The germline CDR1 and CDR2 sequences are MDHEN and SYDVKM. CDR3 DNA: TGTGCCAGCAGGGGACCGACGGCCGCAACTAATGAAAAACTGTTTTTT. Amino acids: CASRGPTAATNEKLFF.

CDR3 residues: CASSHPGQNYGYTF. The CDR3 DNA follows: TGCGCCAGCAGCCATCCCGGACAGAACTATGGCTACACCTTC. The gene calls are TRBV4-3 and TRBJ1-2; D may be TRBD1 (6 bases). There are 14 residues in the CDR3. V lost 3 bases and J 2 bases, leaving 10 bases between the germline ends. Germline assignment: CDR1 LGHNA and CDR2 YSLEER.

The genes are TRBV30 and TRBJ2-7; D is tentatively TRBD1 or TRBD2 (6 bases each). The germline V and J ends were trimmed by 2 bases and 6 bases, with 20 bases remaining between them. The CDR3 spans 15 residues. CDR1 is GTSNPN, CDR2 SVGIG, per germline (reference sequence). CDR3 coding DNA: TGTGCCTGGAGTCTCCCCGGGGGCGGTTTAGCCGAGCAGTACTTC. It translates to CAWSLPGGGLAEQYF. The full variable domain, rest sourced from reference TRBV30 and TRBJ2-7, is SQTIHQWPATLVQPVGSPLSLECTVEGTSNPNLYWYRQAAGRGLQLLFYSVGIGQISSEVPQNLSASRPQDRQFILSSKKLLLSDSGFYLCAWSLPGGGLAEQYFGPGTRLTVT.

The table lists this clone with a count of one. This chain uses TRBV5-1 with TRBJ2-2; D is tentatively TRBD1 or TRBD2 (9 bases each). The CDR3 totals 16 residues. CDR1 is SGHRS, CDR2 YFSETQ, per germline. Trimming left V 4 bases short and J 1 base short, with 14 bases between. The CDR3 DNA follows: TGCGCCAGCAGCCTAGCGGGACAGGGGAACACCGGGGAGCTGTTTTTT. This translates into CASSLAGQGNTGELFF.

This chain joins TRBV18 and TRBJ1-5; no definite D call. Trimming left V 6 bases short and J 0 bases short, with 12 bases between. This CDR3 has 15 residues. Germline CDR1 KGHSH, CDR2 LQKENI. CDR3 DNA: TGTGCCAGCTCCCCGGGAGGAAATAGCAATCAGCCCCAGCATTTT. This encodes CASSPGGNSNQPQHF.

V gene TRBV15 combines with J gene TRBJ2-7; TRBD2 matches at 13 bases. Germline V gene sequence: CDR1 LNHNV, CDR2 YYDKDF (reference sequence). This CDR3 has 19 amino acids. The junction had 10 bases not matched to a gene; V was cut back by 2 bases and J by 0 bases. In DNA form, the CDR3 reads TGTGCCACCAGCAGATCCAGTGGACTAGCGGGAGAAAGCTCCTACGAGCAGTACTTC. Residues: CATSRSSGLAGESSYEQYF.

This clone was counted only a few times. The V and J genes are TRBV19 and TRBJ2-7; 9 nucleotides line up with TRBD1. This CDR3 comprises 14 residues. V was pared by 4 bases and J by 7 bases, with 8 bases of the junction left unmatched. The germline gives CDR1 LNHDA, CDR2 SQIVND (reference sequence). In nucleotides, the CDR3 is TGTGCCAGTAGTAAATGGGACAGGGTTGGTGAGCAGTACTTC. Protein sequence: CASSKWDRVGEQYF.

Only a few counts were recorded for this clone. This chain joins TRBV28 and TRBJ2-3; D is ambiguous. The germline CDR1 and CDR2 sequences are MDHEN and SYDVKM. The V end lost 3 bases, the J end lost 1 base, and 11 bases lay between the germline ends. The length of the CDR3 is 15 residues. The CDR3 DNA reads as TGTGCCAGCAGTTTCAGTGGAGTACGCACAGATACGCAGTATTTT. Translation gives CASSFSGVRTDTQYF.

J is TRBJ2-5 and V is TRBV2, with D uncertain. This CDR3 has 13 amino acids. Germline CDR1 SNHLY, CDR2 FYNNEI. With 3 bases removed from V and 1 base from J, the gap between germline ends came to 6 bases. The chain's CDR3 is CASSDVSQETQYF. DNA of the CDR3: TGTGCCAGCAGTGATGTAAGCCAAGAGACCCAGTACTTC. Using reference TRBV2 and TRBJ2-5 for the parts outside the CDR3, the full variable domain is EPEVTQTPSHQVTQMGQEVILRCVPISNHLYFYWYRQILGQKVEFLVSFYNNEISEKSEIFDDQFSVERPDGSNFTLKIRSTKLEDSAMYFCASSDVSQETQYFGPGTRLLVL.

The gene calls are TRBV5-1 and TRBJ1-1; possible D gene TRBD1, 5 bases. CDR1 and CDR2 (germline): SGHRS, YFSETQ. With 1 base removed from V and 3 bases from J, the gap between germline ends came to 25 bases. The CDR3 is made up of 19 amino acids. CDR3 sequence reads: CASSLSGLGGGVFYTEAFF. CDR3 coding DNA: TGCGCCAGCAGCTTGAGCGGGCTGGGGGGTGGCGTCTTCTACACTGAAGCTTTCTTT.

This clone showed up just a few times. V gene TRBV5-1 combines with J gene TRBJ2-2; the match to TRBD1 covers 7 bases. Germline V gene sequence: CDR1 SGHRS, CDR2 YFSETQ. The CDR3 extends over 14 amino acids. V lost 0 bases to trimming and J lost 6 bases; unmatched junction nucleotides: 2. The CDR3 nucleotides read TGCGCCAGCAGCTTGGCCCAGGGGGCCGGGGAGCTGTTTTTT. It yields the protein CASSLAQGAGELFF.

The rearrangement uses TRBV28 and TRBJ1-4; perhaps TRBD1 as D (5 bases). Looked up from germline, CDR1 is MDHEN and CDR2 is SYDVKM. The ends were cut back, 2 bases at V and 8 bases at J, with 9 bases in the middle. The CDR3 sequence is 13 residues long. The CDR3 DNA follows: TGTGCCAGCAGTTTAGGACAAATCGAAAAACTGTTTTTT. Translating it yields CASSLGQIEKLFF.

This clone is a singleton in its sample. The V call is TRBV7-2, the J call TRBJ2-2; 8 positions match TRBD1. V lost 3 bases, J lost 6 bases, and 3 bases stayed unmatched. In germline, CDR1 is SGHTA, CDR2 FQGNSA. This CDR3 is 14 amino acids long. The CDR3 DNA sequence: TGTGCCAGCAGCTTTGGACAGGGTGCCGGGGAGCTGTTTTTT. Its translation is CASSFGQGAGELFF.

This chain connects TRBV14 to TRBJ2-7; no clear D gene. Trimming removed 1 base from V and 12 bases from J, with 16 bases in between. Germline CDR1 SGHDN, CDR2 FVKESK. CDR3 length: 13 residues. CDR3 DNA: TGTGCCAGCAGCCAAGGAGACGGAAGGGCGCCGTACTTC. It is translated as CASSQGDGRAPYF.

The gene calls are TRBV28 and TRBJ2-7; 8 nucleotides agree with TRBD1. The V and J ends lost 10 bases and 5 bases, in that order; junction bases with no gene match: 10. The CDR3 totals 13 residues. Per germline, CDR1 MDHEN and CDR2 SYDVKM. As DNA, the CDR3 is TGTGCCACCTGGGACAGGCAGACCAACGAGCAGTACTTC. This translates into CATWDRQTNEQYF. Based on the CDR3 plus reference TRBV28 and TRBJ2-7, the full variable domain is DVKVTQSSRYLVKRTGEKVFLECVQDMDHENMFWYRQDPGLGLRLIYFSYDVKMKEKGDIPEGYSVSREKKERFSLILESASTNQTSMYLCATWDRQTNEQYFGPGTRLTVT.

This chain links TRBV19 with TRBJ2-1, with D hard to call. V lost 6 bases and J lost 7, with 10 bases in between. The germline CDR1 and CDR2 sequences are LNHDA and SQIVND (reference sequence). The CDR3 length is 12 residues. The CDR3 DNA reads TGTGCCAGTAGCCCCCAACGGAATGAGCAGTTCTTC. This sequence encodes CASSPQRNEQFF.

CDR3 region: CASSLVQAGVSMNTEAFF. In DNA form, the CDR3 reads TGTGCCAGCAGCTTAGTTCAGGCAGGGGTATCAATGAACACTGAAGCTTTCTTT. The gene calls are TRBV7-8 and TRBJ1-1; D is perhaps TRBD1 (6 bases). Germline V CDR1 and CDR2: SGHVS, FQNEAQ. V shed 1 base and J shed 0 bases, with 18 bases lying between them. CDR3 length: 18 residues.